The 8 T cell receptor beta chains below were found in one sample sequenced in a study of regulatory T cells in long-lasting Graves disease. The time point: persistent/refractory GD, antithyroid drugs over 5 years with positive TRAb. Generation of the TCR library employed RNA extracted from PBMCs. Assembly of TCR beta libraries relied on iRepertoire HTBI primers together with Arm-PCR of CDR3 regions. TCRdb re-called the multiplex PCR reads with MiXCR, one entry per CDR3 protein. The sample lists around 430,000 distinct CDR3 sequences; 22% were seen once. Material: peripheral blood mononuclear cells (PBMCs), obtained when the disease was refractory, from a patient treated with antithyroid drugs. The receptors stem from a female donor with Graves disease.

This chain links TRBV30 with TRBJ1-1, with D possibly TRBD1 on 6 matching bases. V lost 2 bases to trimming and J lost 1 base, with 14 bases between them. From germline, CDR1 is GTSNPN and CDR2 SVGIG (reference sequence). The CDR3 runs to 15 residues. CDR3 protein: CAWSRGAPGNTEAFF. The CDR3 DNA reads TGTGCCTGGAGTAGGGGGGCGCCGGGGAACACTGAAGCTTTCTTT.

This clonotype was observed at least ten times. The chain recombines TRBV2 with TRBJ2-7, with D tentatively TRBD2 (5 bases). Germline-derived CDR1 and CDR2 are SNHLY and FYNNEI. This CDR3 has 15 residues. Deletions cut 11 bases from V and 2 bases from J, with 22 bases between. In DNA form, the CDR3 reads TGTGCCGGTTCGCCCTGGGCGGGCTTAACCTACGAGCAGTACTTC. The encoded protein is CAGSPWAGLTYEQYF.

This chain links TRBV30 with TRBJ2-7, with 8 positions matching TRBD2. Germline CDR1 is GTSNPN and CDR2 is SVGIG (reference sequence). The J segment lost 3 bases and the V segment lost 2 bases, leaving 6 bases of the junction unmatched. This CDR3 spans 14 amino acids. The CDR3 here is CAWSTGTSFYEQYF. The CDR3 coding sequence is TGTGCCTGGAGTACCGGGACTAGTTTCTACGAGCAGTACTTC.

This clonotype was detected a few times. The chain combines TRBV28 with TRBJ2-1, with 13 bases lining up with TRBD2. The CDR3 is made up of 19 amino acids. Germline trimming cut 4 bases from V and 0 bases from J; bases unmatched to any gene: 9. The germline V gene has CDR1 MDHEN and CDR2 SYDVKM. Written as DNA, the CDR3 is TGTGCCAGCAGTTCACCGACTAGCGGGAGGCTAAGCTCCTACAATGAGCAGTTCTTC. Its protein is CASSSPTSGRLSSYNEQFF. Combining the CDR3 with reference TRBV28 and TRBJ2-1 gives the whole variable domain DVKVTQSSRYLVKRTGEKVFLECVQDMDHENMFWYRQDPGLGLRLIYFSYDVKMKEKGDIPEGYSVSREKKERFSLILESASTNQTSMYLCASSSPTSGRLSSYNEQFFGPGTRLTVL.

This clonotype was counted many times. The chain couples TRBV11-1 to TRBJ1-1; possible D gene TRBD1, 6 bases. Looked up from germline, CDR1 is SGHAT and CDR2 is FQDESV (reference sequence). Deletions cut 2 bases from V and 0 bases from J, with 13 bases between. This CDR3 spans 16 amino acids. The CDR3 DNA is TGTGCCAGCAGCTTAAAGCCTTGGGACATGAACACTGAAGCTTTCTTT. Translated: CASSLKPWDMNTEAFF. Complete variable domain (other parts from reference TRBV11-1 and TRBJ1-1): EAEVAQSPRYKITEKSQAVAFWCDPISGHATLYWYRQILGQGPELLVQFQDESVVDDSQLPKDRFSAERLKGVDSTLKIQPAELGDSAMYLCASSLKPWDMNTEAFFGQGTRLTVV.

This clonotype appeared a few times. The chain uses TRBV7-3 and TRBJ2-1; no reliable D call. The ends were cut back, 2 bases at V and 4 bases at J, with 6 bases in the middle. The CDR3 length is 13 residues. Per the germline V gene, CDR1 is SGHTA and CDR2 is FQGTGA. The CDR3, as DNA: TGTGCCAGCAGCTTAGTAGAGTACAATGAGCAGTTCTTC. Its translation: CASSLVEYNEQFF.

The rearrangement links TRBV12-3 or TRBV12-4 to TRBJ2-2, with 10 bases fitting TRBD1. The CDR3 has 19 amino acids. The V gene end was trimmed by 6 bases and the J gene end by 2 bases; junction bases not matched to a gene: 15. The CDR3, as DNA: TGTGCCAGCAGCTCCGGGACAGGGGCCTTCCCAACTAACACCGGGGAGCTGTTTTTT. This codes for CASSSGTGAFPTNTGELFF.

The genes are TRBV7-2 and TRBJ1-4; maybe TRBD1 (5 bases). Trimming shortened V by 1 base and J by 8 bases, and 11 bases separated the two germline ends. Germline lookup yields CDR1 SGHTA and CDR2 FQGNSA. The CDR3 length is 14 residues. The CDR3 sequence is CASSLEVGGEKLFF. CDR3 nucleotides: TGTGCCAGCAGCTTAGAAGTGGGGGGGGAAAAACTGTTTTTT.